This TCR beta chain stems from a study of OX40 agonist ivuxolimab in advanced cancers. Study background: Hepatocellular carcinoma, melanoma, renal cell or head and neck cancer affected the dose-escalation patients.

Assay: immunoSEQ multiplex PCR; the TCRdb copy retains only in-frame clones and omits some. The profile shows roughly 53,000 clones, less than 90% of them singletons. Germline V CDR1 and CDR2: LGHNA, YSLEER. This CDR3 is built from 14 residues. Unmatched junction bases numbered 3, after V lost 4 bases and J lost 2 bases. The rearrangement links TRBV4-3 to TRBJ1-1; 8 bases are shared with TRBD1. Sequencing was performed on CD4+ or CD8+ T cells sorted from blood, taken in a trial of the OX40 agonist ivuxolimab. The sequence derives from an adult with an advanced solid tumor such as melanoma, head and neck, liver or kidney cancer. CDR3 nucleotides: TGCGCCAGCAGCCCGACAGGGGTTAACACTGAAGCTTTCTTT. It encodes CASSPTGVNTEAFF.